This TCR beta chain is from a study of T cells after yellow fever vaccination. Study in general: SMART-Seq v4 Ultra Low Input served to prepare low-cell-number fractions.

Making TCR cDNA involved 5'RACE template switching, which added UMIs and a universal primer site. Each CDR3 protein is one row after TCRdb ran MiXCR on the 5' RACE reads. The sample lists about 300,000 distinct CDR3 sequences, 7.5% to 9.5% occurring once. The CDR3 is made up of 17 amino acids. Trimming took off 4 bases at V and 0 bases at J, with 21 bases between the two ends. The V gene's germline CDR1 is DFQATT and CDR2 SNEGSKA (reference sequence). Comment on this clonotype: What it recognizes is unknown.

Study-wide points: Most primary-vaccination clones recurred post-booster (roughly 96% CD4, over 70% CD8). Clonotypes found in both CD4 and CD8 compartments made up a small share.

This clonotype was obtained from a man younger than 35 who received the YFV17D yellow fever vaccine. This chain joins TRBV20-1 and TRBJ1-1; D is unclear. This specimen was CD4+ T cells sorted from PBMCs, taken 5 days after the yellow fever booster vaccination. For the CDR3, the DNA is TGCAGTGCTATGGTCGGAGTTAGGGTCATAATGAACACTGAAGCTTTCTTT. Translating gives CSAMVGVRVIMNTEAFF.